This TCR beta chain was captured by sequencing in a study of blood T cell repertoires in COVID-19 (TCRdb year 2020). For context, the study as a whole: Samples from collaborators originated in the United States, Italy and Spain and spanned both the acute and convalescent phases of COVID-19. Subjects who had been exposed to COVID-19, were actively infected with it, or had recovered from it provided the deeply sampled blood TCRbeta repertoires that made up the dataset. The repertoires were released in a freely available public database intended as a resource for research on the immune response to SARS-CoV-2. Where available, HLA class I and class II types were taken from metadata supplied by the sample provider and were not determined by assay-based typing. Nearly every sample came with metadata listing a de-identified subject ID, COVID-19 status, age in years and sex. The material from the prospective study consisted of cDNA or gDNA derived from T cells, B-cell-depleted T cells, or PBMCs. The samples were drawn from two sources: the first 160 participants of the ongoing ImmuneRACE study, and over 1,000 subjects contributed by 6 global collaborators. What the study reported, not specific to this receptor: The quantity of clinical and demographic metadata differed by source and by participant and was supplied without curation.

The CDR3, cysteine through phenylalanine, is 17 amino acids long. This entry keeps only the CDR3 DNA: 51 bases, framed from base 1. The germline V end is reduced by 4 bases and the J end by 7 bases; junction bases left unmatched: 14. Taken from the germline V gene (reference sequence), the CDR1 and CDR2 loops are SGHNT and YYREEE. At one collaborating source in Seattle, patients were enrolled during active infection and were followed longitudinally through the course of disease. Collaborating institutions collected whole blood in K2EDTA tubes following their own protocols. For TCRbeta analysis, collaborators shipped samples as frozen whole blood, isolated PBMCs, or DNA extracted from either of those sample types. To note about this clone: There is no known antigen for this receptor. The record has no base qualities; no much larger clone is one base away.

TCRbeta CDR3 regions were amplified from genomic DNA using the immunoSEQ Assay, a bias-controlled multiplex PCR. On the authors' methods: Within the assay, amplification of reference gene primers was used to estimate how many nucleated cells each sample contained. To quantify the absolute abundance of each unique TCRbeta CDR3 rearrangement, sequence reads were collapsed and filtered. For each sample, productive Simpson clonality was calculated as the square root of Simpson's diversity index across productive rearrangements. Held by TCRdb, this immuneACCESS table contains in-frame sequences only and omits some clones. Under half of the omission traces to an unresolved V gene where checked; the cause of the rest is unknown. V, J and clone size derive from that table, while D and trimming were established from the DNA sequence. Present in this sample are fewer than 300,000 clones, about 80% of which were seen just once. The ten largest clones capture approximately 15% of the sample.

Material for sequencing was peripheral blood. This chain is built from TRBV5-4 and TRBJ2-2, with 9 bases aligning to TRBD1. The origin of this receptor is a person aged 65-85 years with COVID-19, enrolled during active disease. This receptor has the CDR3 CASSPKPGQGRSGELFF. The bases read TGTGCCAGCAGCCCCAAACCGGGACAGGGTCGCAGCGGGGAGCTGTTTTTT.